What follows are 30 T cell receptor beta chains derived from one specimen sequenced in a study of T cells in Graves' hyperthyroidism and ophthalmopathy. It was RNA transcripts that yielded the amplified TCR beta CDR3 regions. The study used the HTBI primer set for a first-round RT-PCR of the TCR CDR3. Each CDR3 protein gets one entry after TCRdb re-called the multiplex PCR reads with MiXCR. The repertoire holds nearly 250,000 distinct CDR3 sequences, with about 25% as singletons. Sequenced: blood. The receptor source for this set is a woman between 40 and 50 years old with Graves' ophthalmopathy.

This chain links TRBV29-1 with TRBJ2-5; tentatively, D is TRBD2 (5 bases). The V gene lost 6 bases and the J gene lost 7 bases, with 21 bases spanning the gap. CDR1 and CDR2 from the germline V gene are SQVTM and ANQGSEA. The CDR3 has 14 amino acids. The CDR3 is CSVVEGARDRTQYF. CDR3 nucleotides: TGCAGCGTCGTCGAAGGAGCCCGGGATCGGACCCAGTACTTC.

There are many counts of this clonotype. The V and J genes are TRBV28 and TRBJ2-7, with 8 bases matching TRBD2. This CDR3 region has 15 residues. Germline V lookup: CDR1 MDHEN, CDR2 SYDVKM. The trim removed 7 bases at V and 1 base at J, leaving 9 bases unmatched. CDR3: CASKKGSGESYEQYF. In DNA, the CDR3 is TGTGCCAGCAAAAAGGGTAGCGGGGAATCCTACGAGCAGTACTTC.

The CDR3 is CASSLVVTGGFFSGANVLTF. CDR3 bases: TGCGCCAGCAGCCTAGTCGTGACAGGGGGCTTTTTTTCTGGGGCCAACGTCCTGACTTTC. The rearrangement joins TRBV4-1 to TRBJ2-6; 10 bases align to TRBD1. V lost 4 bases to trimming and J lost 1 base; unmatched junction nucleotides: 13. The CDR3 is made up of 20 amino acids. Per the germline V gene, CDR1 is MGHRA and CDR2 is YSYEKL.

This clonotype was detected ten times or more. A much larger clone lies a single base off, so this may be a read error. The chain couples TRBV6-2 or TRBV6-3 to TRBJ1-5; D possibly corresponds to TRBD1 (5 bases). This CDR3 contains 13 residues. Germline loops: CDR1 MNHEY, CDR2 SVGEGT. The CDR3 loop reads CASSSGANRPQHF. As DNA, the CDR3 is TGTGCCAGCAGTTCCGGGGCGAATCGGCCCCAGCATTTT.

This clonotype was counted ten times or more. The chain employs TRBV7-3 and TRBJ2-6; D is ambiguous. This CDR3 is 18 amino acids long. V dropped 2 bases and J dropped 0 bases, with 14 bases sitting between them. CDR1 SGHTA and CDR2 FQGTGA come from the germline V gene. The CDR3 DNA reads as TGTGCCAGCAGCTTATTTGGGTCAAGTTACTCTGGGGCCAACGTCCTGACTTTC. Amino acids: CASSLFGSSYSGANVLTF.

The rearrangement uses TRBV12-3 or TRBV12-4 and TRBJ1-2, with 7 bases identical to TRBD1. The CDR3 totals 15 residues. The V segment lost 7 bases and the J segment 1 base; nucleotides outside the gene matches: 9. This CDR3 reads CASTQGGLDNYGYTF. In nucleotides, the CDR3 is TGTGCCAGCACCCAGGGGGGGCTCGATAACTATGGCTACACCTTC.

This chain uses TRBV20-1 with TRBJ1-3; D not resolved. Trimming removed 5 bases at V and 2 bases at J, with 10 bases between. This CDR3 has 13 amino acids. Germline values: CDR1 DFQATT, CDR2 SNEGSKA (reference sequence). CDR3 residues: CSAPESTGNTIYF. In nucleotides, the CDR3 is TGCAGTGCTCCTGAGTCCACTGGAAACACCATATATTTT.

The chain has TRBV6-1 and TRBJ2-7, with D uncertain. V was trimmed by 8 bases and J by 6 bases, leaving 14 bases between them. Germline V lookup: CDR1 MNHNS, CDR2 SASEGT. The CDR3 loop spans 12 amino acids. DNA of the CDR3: TGTGCCAGCTCCGAACCTGGTCCCGAGCAGTACTTC. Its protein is CASSEPGPEQYF.

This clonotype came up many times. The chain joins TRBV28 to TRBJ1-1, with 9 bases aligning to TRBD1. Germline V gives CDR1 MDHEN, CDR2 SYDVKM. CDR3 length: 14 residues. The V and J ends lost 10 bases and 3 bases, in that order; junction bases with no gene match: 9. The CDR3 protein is CAISTGGAYTEAFF. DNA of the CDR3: TGTGCCATATCTACAGGGGGCGCGTACACTGAAGCTTTCTTT.

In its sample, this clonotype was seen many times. CDR3 protein: CASRPTTGTPGYF. CDR3 nucleotide sequence: TGTGCCAGCAGACCCACCACTGGGACGCCCGGGTACTTC. The chain uses TRBV12-3 or TRBV12-4 and TRBJ2-7, with D perhaps matching TRBD1 or TRBD2 (5 bases each). The CDR3 has 13 amino acids. With 6 bases removed from V and 12 bases from J, the gap between germline ends came to 21 bases.

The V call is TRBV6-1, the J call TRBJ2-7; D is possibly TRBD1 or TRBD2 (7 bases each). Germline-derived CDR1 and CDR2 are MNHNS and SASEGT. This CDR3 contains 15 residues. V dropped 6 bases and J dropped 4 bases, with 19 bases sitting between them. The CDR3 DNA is TGTGCCAGCAGGGGAGGGACAGTGGGTCTTTACGAGCAGTACTTC. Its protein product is CASRGGTVGLYEQYF.

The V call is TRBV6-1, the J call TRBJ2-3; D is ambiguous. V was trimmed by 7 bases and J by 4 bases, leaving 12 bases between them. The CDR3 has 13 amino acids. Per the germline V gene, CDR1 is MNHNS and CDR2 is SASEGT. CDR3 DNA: TGTGCCAGCACCAGGCCCCCCGCAGATACGCAGTATTTT. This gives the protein CASTRPPADTQYF.

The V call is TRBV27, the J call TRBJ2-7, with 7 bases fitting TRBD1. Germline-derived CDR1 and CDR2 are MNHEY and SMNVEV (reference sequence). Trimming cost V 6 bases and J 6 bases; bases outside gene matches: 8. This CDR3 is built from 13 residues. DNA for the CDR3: TGTGCCAGCAGGGACAGGTTAACTGGCGAGCAGTACTTC. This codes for CASRDRLTGEQYF.

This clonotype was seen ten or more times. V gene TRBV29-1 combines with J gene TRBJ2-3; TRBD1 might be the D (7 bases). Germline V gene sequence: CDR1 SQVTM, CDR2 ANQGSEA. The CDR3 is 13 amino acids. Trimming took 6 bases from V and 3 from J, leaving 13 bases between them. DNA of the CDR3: TGCAGCGTACTGTCAGGGGGGACAGATACGCAGTATTTT. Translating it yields CSVLSGGTDTQYF.

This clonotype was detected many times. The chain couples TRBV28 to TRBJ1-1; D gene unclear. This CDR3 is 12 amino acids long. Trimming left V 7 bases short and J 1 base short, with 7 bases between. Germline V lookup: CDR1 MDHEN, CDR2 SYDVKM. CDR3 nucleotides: TGTGCCAGCACATGGGGGAACACTGAAGCTTTCTTT. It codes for CASTWGNTEAFF.

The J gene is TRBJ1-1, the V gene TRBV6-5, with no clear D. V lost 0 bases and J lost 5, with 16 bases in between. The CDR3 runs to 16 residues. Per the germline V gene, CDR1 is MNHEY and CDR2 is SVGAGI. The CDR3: CASSYSPGKGGTEAFF. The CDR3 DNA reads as TGTGCCAGCAGTTACTCCCCCGGGAAGGGTGGTACTGAAGCTTTCTTT.

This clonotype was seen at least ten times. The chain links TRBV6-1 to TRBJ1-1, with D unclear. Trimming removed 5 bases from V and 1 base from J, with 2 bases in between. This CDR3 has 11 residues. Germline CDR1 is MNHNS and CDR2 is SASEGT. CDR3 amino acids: CASSKNTEAFF. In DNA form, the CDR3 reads TGTGCCAGCAGTAAGAACACTGAAGCTTTCTTT.

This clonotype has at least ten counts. Written as DNA, the CDR3 is TGTGCCAGCAGCGTAGGGGGCGTCGGCACCGGGGAGCTGTTTTTT. This encodes CASSVGGVGTGELFF. The V gene is TRBV7-9, the J gene TRBJ2-2; 7 nucleotides agree with TRBD1. The CDR3 has 15 amino acids. Germline V gene sequence: CDR1 SEHNR, CDR2 FQNEAQ (reference sequence). J was trimmed by 4 bases and V by 5 bases; bases with no gene match: 7.

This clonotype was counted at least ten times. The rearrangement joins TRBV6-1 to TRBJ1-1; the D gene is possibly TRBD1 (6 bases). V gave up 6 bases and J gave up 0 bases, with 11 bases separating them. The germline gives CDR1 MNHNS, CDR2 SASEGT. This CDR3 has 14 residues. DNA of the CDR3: TGTGCCAGCAGCAACAGGGCCATGAACACTGAAGCTTTCTTT. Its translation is CASSNRAMNTEAFF.

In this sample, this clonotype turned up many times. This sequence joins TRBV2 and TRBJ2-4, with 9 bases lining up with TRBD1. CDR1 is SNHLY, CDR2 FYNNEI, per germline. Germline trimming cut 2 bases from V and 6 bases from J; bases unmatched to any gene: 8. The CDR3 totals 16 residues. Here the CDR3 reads CASSEMWDRVINIQYF. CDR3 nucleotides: TGTGCCAGCAGTGAAATGTGGGACAGGGTCATAAACATTCAGTACTTC.

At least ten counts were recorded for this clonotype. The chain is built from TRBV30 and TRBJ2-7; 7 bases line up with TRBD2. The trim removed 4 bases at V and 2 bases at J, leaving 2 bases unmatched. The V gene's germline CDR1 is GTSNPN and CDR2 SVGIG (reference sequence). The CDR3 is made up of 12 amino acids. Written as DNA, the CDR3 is TGTGCCTGGAAGGGAGGGCCCTACGAGCAGTACTTC. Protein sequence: CAWKGGPYEQYF.

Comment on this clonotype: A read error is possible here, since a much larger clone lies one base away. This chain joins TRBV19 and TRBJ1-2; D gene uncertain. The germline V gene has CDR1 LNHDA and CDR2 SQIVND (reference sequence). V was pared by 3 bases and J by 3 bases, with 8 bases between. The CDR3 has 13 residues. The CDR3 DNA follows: TGTGCCAGTAGTATGACATGCGACTATGGCTACACCTTC. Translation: CASSMTCDYGYTF.

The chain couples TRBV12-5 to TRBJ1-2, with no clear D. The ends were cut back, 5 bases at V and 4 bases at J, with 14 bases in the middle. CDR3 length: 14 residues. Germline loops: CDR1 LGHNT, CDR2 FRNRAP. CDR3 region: CASGRGRIFYGYTF. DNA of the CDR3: TGTGCTAGTGGTCGCGGGAGGATCTTCTATGGCTACACCTTC.

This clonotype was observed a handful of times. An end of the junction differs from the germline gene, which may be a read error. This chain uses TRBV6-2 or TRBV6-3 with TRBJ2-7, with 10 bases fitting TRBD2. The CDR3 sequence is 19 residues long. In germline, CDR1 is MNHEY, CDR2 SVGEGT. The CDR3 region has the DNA TGTGCCAGCAGTTACTCGAACGGACTAGCGGTTAAGACGAACTACGAGCAGTCCTTC. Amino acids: CASSYSNGLAVKTNYEQSF.

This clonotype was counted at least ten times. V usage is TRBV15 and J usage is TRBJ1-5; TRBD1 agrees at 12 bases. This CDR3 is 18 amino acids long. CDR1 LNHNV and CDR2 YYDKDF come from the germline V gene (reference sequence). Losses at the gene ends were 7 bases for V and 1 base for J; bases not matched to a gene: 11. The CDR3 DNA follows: TGTGCCACCACCCCACCCCGGGACAGGGGGCCGAGCAATCAGCCCCAGCATTTT. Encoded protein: CATTPPRDRGPSNQPQHF.

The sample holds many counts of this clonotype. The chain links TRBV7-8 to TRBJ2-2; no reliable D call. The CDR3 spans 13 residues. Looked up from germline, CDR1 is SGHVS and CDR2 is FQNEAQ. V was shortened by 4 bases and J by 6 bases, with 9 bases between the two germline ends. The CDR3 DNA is TGTGCCAGCAGCTCCCTGGGTCCCGGGGAGCTGTTTTTT. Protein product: CASSSLGPGELFF.

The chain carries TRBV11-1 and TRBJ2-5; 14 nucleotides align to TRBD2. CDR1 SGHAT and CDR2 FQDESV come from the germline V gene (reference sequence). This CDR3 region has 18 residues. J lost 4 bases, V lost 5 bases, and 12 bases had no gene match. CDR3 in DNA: TGTGCCAGCAGCCCGGGGACTAGCGGGGGCGCTGCCCTAGAGACCCAGTACTTC. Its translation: CASSPGTSGGAALETQYF. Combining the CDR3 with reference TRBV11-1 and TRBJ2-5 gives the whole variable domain EAEVAQSPRYKITEKSQAVAFWCDPISGHATLYWYRQILGQGPELLVQFQDESVVDDSQLPKDRFSAERLKGVDSTLKIQPAELGDSAMYLCASSPGTSGGAALETQYFGPGTRLLVL.

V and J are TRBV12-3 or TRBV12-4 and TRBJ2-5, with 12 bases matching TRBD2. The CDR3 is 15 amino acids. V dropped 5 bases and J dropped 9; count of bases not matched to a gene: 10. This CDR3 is CASSPRLAGAGAQYF. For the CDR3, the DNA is TGTGCCAGCAGTCCCCGACTAGCGGGGGCCGGGGCCCAGTACTTC.

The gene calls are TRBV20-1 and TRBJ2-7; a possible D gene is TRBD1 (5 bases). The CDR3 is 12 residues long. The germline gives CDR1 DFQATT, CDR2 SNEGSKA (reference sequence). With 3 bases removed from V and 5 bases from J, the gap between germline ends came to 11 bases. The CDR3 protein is CSARLDTHEQYF. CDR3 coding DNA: TGCAGTGCTAGGTTGGACACCCACGAGCAGTACTTC.

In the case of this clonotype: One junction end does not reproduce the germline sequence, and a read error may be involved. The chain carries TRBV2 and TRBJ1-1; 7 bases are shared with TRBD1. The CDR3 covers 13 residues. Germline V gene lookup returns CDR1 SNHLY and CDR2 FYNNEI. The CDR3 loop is CASVSRGNTEASF. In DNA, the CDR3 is TGTGCCAGCGTATCCAGGGGGAACACTGAAGCTTCCTTT.